Listed below are T cell receptor beta chains from one sample, sequenced in a study of lymphopenia after photon versus proton radiotherapy. Method: immunoSEQ multiplex PCR; TCRdb's copy keeps in-frame clones and lacks some. The sample includes 55,000 to 70,000 clones, 70% to 90% seen only once; the top ten take about 2.3%. Sequencing was performed on peripheral blood, taken from a patient treated with photon-based radiotherapy. Receptor source: a middle-aged man with gastric cancer. Both conserved end residues are trimmed from each CDR3. Clone size is stated in some rows and not others, as once, few, many or a class when expanded.

>TRBV30|TRBJ1-5|-|12
AWSGRVSNQPQH
>TRBV9|TRBJ2-3|few|15
ASSVGLQQGVTDTQY
>TRBV13|TRBJ2-7|-|11
ASRLAGSYEQY
>TRBV15|TRBJ2-7|-|12
ATGRDSGTYEQY
>TRBV30|TRBJ2-7|-|11
AGQDGLFYEQY
>TRBV5-1|TRBJ1-2|once|11
ATRQGAEDGYT
>TRBV6-1|TRBJ2-3|-|15
ASSGYSGAPFWDTQY
>TRBV5-6|TRBJ2-5|-|12
ASSFSGGAETQY
>TRBV5-8|TRBJ1-5|-|13
ASSLGDTLGQPQH
>TRBV27|TRBJ1-5|few|14
ASSLSGRGVEGPQH
>TRBV7-9|TRBJ1-1|-|10
ASSLDDTEAF
>TRBV25-1|TRBJ1-1|-|12
ATAGDNMNTEAF
>TRBV4-3|TRBJ2-3|-|15
ASSQEPGGISTDTQY
>TRBV21-1|TRBJ1-2|-|13
ASSPAPARDYGYT
>TRBV11-3|TRBJ1-1|-|14
ASSLGGGYADTEAF
>TRBV30|TRBJ2-7|-|12
AWSILQGTREQY
>TRBV13|TRBJ2-7|-|14
ASSLRSLGGTYEQY
>TRBV30|TRBJ1-5|-|14
AWSGPTRGYNQPQH
>TRBV10-3|TRBJ2-5|-|13
AIRGDRALGETQY
>TRBV29-1|TRBJ2-2|-|10
SARATAGELF
>TRBV11-2|TRBJ2-6|-|13
ASSLSGTGANVLT
>TRBV25-1|TRBJ2-5|few|12
ASSEKGSFETQY
>TRBV7-2|TRBJ1-1|-|11
ASKYLMNTEAF
>TRBV14|TRBJ2-7|-|13
ASSQEGRGTREQY
>TRBV5-1|TRBJ2-2|-|13
ATPLRGLRGGELF
>TRBV19|TRBJ1-2|-|11
ASSSTGVGGYT
>TRBV19|TRBJ1-1|-|12
ASSIRFMNTEAF
>TRBV10-3|TRBJ1-1|-|15
AISPTGPSGMNTEAF